The 5 T cell receptor beta chains below all came from one sample that was sequenced in a study of T cells expressing NK-cell markers. Following a re-call of the 5' RACE reads, TCRdb has one entry per CDR3 protein and lacks DNA. The specimen's table records about 400,000 distinct CDR3 sequences. The sample was blood T cells: a sorted CD56 or NKG2C T cell subset, CD4+ or CD8+ T cells, or bulk PBMC T cells (not recorded which). Receptors were obtained from a woman aged 45-65 years in good health.

The chain uses TRBV5-1 and TRBJ2-2. The CDR3 sequence is 15 residues long. Germline V gives CDR1 SGHRS, CDR2 YFSETQ. The CDR3 sequence: CASSLVRLGTGELFF.

The J gene is TRBJ2-2, the V gene TRBV7-6; TCRdb picks TRBD2, but there is no DNA to check that call. There are 17 residues in the CDR3. Looked up from germline, CDR1 is SGHVS and CDR2 is FNYEAQ. The CDR3 region is CASSLPGLAGVTGELFF.

The chain is built from TRBV4-1 and TRBJ2-2; TCRdb lists TRBD2, though no DNA is available to test this call. This CDR3 has 16 amino acids. Germline V gives CDR1 MGHRA, CDR2 YSYEKL. This chain's CDR3 is CASSQEGGVNTGELFF.

The chain combines TRBV6-6 with TRBJ2-4. Germline-derived CDR1 and CDR2 are MNHNY and SVGAGI (reference sequence). This CDR3 is built from 16 residues. The CDR3 loop is CASSPLGASGENIQYF.

The chain recombines TRBV5-1 with TRBJ2-1. CDR3 length: 15 amino acids. The germline V gene encodes CDR1 SGHRS and CDR2 YFSETQ. CDR3 sequence: CASRVAGGQASEQFF.